This T cell receptor beta chain was retrieved from a study of T cell responses to AZD1222 COVID-19 vaccine. Overall study findings and caveats: Among the donors, most were white British and more were female, and clonal diversity was possibly underestimated. Unmutated variant regions reportedly attract nearly half of all spike-specific TCRs. Increases in Spike-specific TCR breadth and depth were seen after two AZD1222 doses.

This clone was counted only a few times. Its antigen is unknown. This CDR3 comprises 13 residues. V was shortened by 6 bases and J by 1 base, with 9 bases between the two germline ends. Here immunoSEQ multiplex PCR was the method, and the copy in TCRdb shows in-frame clones only, minus some. The sample has about 88,000 clones; less than 95% are singletons. The source of this sequence is an adult who received the AZD1222 COVID-19 vaccine. Sequencing was performed on peripheral blood, taken 28 days after the second AZD1222 dose. The chain links TRBV12-3 or TRBV12-4 to TRBJ1-1; D call uncertain. CDR3 amino acids: CASSTQENTEAFF. CDR3 bases: TGTGCCAGCAGCACTCAGGAGAACACTGAAGCTTTCTTT.